One sample yielded the 21 T cell receptor beta chains listed below, sequenced in a study of beta chain features in type 1 diabetes. Expressed TCRB transcripts were sequenced because the isolated RNA had all been reverse transcribed beforehand. Some clones are missing from TCRdb's copy, which holds only in-frame ones; the method was immunoSEQ multiplex PCR. Among a few hundred thousand clones, 9.6% were seen once, and the ten largest hold around 0.031%. Source material: naive CD4+ T cells from blood. The receptors stem from a woman in her late teens or twenties in good health.

This clone occurred a few times. V usage is TRBV29-1 and J usage is TRBJ1-4; 8 bases line up with TRBD1. CDR1 SQVTM and CDR2 ANQGSEA come from the germline V gene. The CDR3 loop spans 13 amino acids. J gave up 8 bases and V 7 bases, and 9 bases lay outside the gene matches. CDR3 DNA sequence: TGCAGCGCATCCCTGGGACAGGTGGAAAAACTGTTTTTT. It specifies CSASLGQVEKLFF.

The sample holds a few counts of this clone. The rearrangement links TRBV5-1 to TRBJ1-3, with 8 bases aligning to TRBD1. This CDR3 comprises 16 residues. CDR1 is SGHRS, CDR2 YFSETQ, per germline. The junction had 6 bases not matched to a gene; V was cut back by 0 bases and J by 4 bases. DNA for the CDR3: TGCGCCAGCAGCTTGGCCGGGACAGGTCTCGGAAACACCATATATTTT. Translation gives CASSLAGTGLGNTIYF.

This clone was detected a few times. V is TRBV7-2 and J is TRBJ1-1; no clear D gene. Germline CDR1 SGHTA, CDR2 FQGNSA. There are 15 residues in the CDR3. Trimming pared 2 bases from V and 4 bases from J, leaving 14 bases between. For the CDR3, the DNA is TGTGCCAGCAGCTTAATCCACCTCCGGGGCACTGAAGCTTTCTTT. Its translation: CASSLIHLRGTEAFF.

This clone was seen more than once but under ten times. The chain links TRBV5-4 to TRBJ2-5; D uncertain. Trimming cost V 0 bases and J 2 bases, with 8 bases left between them. The CDR3 has 14 amino acids. The germline CDR1 and CDR2 sequences are SGHNT and YYREEE (reference sequence). CDR3 bases: TGTGCCAGCAGCTTGGCCTCCGGGCAAGAGACCCAGTACTTC. Translating it yields CASSLASGQETQYF. Drawing the rest from reference TRBV5-4 and TRBJ2-5, the complete variable domain is ETGVTQSPTHLIKTRGQQVTLRCSSQSGHNTVSWYQQALGQGPQFIFQYYREEENGRGNFPPRFSGLQFPNYSSELNVNALELDDSALYLCASSLASGQETQYFGPGTRLLVL.

The CDR3 sequence is CAWRGQMNTEAFF. The DNA of the CDR3 is TGTGCCTGGAGGGGCCAGATGAACACTGAAGCTTTCTTT. The chain recombines TRBV30 with TRBJ1-1, with unresolved D. This CDR3 has 13 amino acids. V was cut by 3 bases and J by 0 bases, with 8 bases left in between. CDR1 GTSNPN and CDR2 SVGIG come from the germline V gene (reference sequence).

This clone showed up just a few times. The chain employs TRBV6-6 and TRBJ2-7, with 10 bases lining up with TRBD1. Germline CDR1 MNHNY, CDR2 SVGAGI (reference sequence). The CDR3 is made up of 16 amino acids. V lost 0 bases and J lost 1; bases outside the gene matches: 3. CDR3 DNA sequence: TGTGCCAGCAGTTACTCCGGACAGGGGGTATCCTACGAGCAGTACTTC. This sequence encodes CASSYSGQGVSYEQYF.

At least ten counts were recorded for this clone. The chain is built from TRBV7-3 and TRBJ2-7; D may be TRBD1 (6 bases). This CDR3 spans 13 amino acids. Germline V gene data show CDR1 as SGHTA and CDR2 as FQGTGA. Trimming cost V 2 bases and J 6 bases, with 11 bases left between them. The DNA of the CDR3 is TGTGCCAGCAGCTTAGGTTTGGGGGCCGAGCAGTACTTC. Amino acid sequence: CASSLGLGAEQYF.

This sequence joins TRBV2 and TRBJ2-1; 8 bases fit TRBD2. The CDR3 is 15 amino acids. V shed 6 bases and J 9 bases; nucleotides not matched to a gene: 13. Germline V gene lookup returns CDR1 SNHLY and CDR2 FYNNEI. Here the CDR3 DNA reads TGTGCCAGCAGCCTTAGCGGGGCCGGGGGGGGTGAGCAGTTCTTC. Protein product: CASSLSGAGGGEQFF.

The chain recombines TRBV2 with TRBJ2-7, with no clear D. Germline V gene lookup returns CDR1 SNHLY and CDR2 FYNNEI. The germline V and J ends were trimmed by 3 bases and 3 bases, with 6 bases remaining between them. The CDR3 spans 12 residues. CDR3 nucleotide sequence: TGTGCCAGCAGTGATGAGTTCTACGAGCAGTACTTC. Translating it yields CASSDEFYEQYF.

This clone came up many times. The V call is TRBV10-3, the J call TRBJ2-7, with a possible D match to TRBD1 (6 bases). From germline, CDR1 is ENHRY and CDR2 SYGVKD. The ends were cut back, 10 bases at V and 6 bases at J, with 10 bases in the middle. The CDR3 is 10 residues long. The DNA of the CDR3 is TGTGCCAACCAACAGGGCGAGCAGTACTTC. Its protein is CANQQGEQYF.

The genes are TRBV4-2 and TRBJ1-1; 7 bases match TRBD1. The germline V gene has CDR1 LGHNA and CDR2 YNFKEQ. The V segment lost 1 base and the J segment 4 bases; nucleotides outside the gene matches: 15. This CDR3 has 18 amino acids. The CDR3: CASSQGPSQQGFSTEAFF. For the CDR3, the DNA is TGTGCCAGCAGCCAAGGTCCCTCCCAACAGGGGTTCAGCACTGAAGCTTTCTTT.

This clone came up a few times. This chain links TRBV11-2 with TRBJ2-7, with D hard to call. The V and J ends lost 0 bases and 1 base respectively, with 13 bases between them. Germline CDR1 and CDR2: SGHAT and FQNNGV. The CDR3 spans 16 residues. DNA of the CDR3: TGTGCCAGCAGCTTAGATCTGGGCGTCCCATCCTACGAGCAGTACTTC. Its protein is CASSLDLGVPSYEQYF.

The gene calls are TRBV7-9 and TRBJ2-2, with 8 positions matching TRBD2. The germline CDR1 and CDR2 sequences are SEHNR and FQNEAQ (reference sequence). This CDR3 comprises 15 residues. V was pared by 5 bases and J by 3 bases, with 5 bases of the junction left unmatched. The CDR3 region has the DNA TGTGCCAGCAGCCTCGTAGCGGGACACACCGGGGAGCTGTTTTTT. Encoded protein: CASSLVAGHTGELFF. Using reference TRBV7-9 and TRBJ2-2 for the parts outside the CDR3, the full variable domain is DTGVSQNPRHKITKRGQNVTFRCDPISEHNRLYWYRQTLGQGPEFLTYFQNEAQLEKSRLLSDRFSAERPKGSFSTLEIQRTEQGDSAMYLCASSLVAGHTGELFFGEGSRLTVL.

The rearrangement uses TRBV5-1 and TRBJ2-7, with TRBD1 as a possible D gene (5 bases). Germline V gene data show CDR1 as SGHRS and CDR2 as YFSETQ. V shed 4 bases and J shed 1 base, with 12 bases lying between them. The CDR3 has 14 residues. Here the CDR3 reads CASSALDKSYEQYF. The DNA for the CDR3 is TGCGCCAGCAGCGCCCTGGACAAATCCTACGAGCAGTACTTC.

This clone has more than one count but fewer than ten. The genes are TRBV25-1 and TRBJ2-7, with 7 bases identical to TRBD1. Germline CDR1 reads MGHDK; CDR2 reads SYGVNS. The V and J ends lost 3 bases and 6 bases, in that order; junction bases with no gene match: 5. This CDR3 contains 13 residues. CDR3 protein: CASSDLGGGEQYF. CDR3 bases: TGTGCCAGCAGTGATTTAGGGGGCGGCGAGCAGTACTTC.

This clone appeared a few times. The CDR3 protein is CASSSVAGGLGRPQHF. The CDR3 nucleotides are TGTGCCAGCAGCTCCGTCGCAGGGGGGTTAGGGCGGCCCCAGCATTTT. The rearrangement joins TRBV7-2 to TRBJ1-5; 7 bases map to TRBD1. V shed 4 bases, J shed 9 bases, and the junction held 15 bases outside the gene matches. Germline CDR1 and CDR2: SGHTA and FQGNSA. This CDR3 has 16 amino acids.

This clone was found a few times. The rearrangement joins TRBV30 to TRBJ1-2, with D tentatively TRBD1 (6 bases). The CDR3 consists of 13 residues. Trimming pared 3 bases from V and 5 bases from J, leaving 13 bases between. Germline lookup yields CDR1 GTSNPN and CDR2 SVGIG (reference sequence). Here the CDR3 DNA reads TGTGCCTGGAGACCGGGGGGCGGATATGGCTACACCTTC. It is translated as CAWRPGGGYGYTF.

This clone was picked up a small number of times. The chain is built from TRBV2 and TRBJ1-1, with D hard to call. Trimming removed 7 bases from V and 5 bases from J, with 11 bases in between. CDR1 and CDR2 (germline): SNHLY, FYNNEI. This CDR3 is built from 12 residues. CDR3 protein: CASKSGATEAFF. DNA of the CDR3: TGTGCCAGCAAGTCTGGTGCGACTGAAGCTTTCTTT.

This clone has only a few counts. J is TRBJ1-2 and V is TRBV18; perhaps TRBD1 as D (5 bases). The CDR3 contains 15 residues. V was shortened by 2 bases and J by 2 bases, with 12 bases between the two germline ends. CDR1 KGHSH and CDR2 LQKENI come from the germline V gene. As DNA, the CDR3 is TGTGCCAGCTCACCATTTAAGGGGCGGAACTATGGCTACACCTTC. Its translation: CASSPFKGRNYGYTF.

The V gene is TRBV18, the J gene TRBJ2-7; D is ambiguous. The CDR3 runs 14 residues. Germline V lookup: CDR1 KGHSH, CDR2 LQKENI. Between the trimmed V and J ends, which lost 2 bases and 0 bases, there was a span of 8 bases. The chain's CDR3 is CASSPWADSYEQYF. The CDR3, as DNA: TGTGCCAGCTCACCATGGGCCGACTCCTACGAGCAGTACTTC. The full variable domain, its missing parts supplied by reference TRBV18 and TRBJ2-7, is NAGVMQNPRHLVRRRGQEARLRCSPMKGHSHVYWYRQLPEEGLKFMVYLQKENIIDESGMPKERFSAEFPKEGPSILRIQQVVRGDSAAYFCASSPWADSYEQYFGPGTRLTVT.

This clone was observed a few times. The chain joins TRBV6-5 to TRBJ2-5; D call uncertain. The V gene's germline CDR1 is MNHEY and CDR2 SVGAGI. V was cut by 2 bases and J by 1 base, with 5 bases left in between. This CDR3 comprises 13 residues. CDR3 DNA: TGTGCCAGCAGTTACACCGGCCAAGAGACCCAGTACTTC. Residues: CASSYTGQETQYF.